This TCR beta chain originates from a study of cytomegalovirus exposure and HLA in healthy donors. Germline V gene sequence: CDR1 MNHEY, CDR2 SVGAGI. V shed 6 bases, J shed 5 bases, and the junction held 7 bases outside the gene matches. The CDR3 length is 15 residues. The study, taken as a whole, reports: Immune exposure data for these donors was limited to CMV serostatus. As a later analysis showed, a missense DCLRE1C variant was linked to trimming of TCR beta V- and J-genes. Several V segments, TRBV6-2 and TRBV6-3 among them, could not be told apart and were dropped. Sequencing depth roughly uniform across donors was assumed in presence/absence analyses.

The PCR used 60 Vbeta and 13 Jbeta primers. Some clones are missing from TCRdb's copy, which holds only in-frame ones; the method was immunoSEQ multiplex PCR. The repertoire holds under 250,000 clones, with around four fifths as singletons. About this clone itself: Its antigen is as yet unknown.

The sequence was collected from a male donor in good health and CMV-seronegative. Sequenced material: PBMCs. The chain carries TRBV6-5 and TRBJ2-2; 9 bases are shared with TRBD1. CDR3 DNA: TGTGCCAGCAGAAGACAGGGGGATATGACCGGGGAGCTGTTTTTT. This sequence encodes CASRRQGDMTGELFF.